The 8 T cell receptor beta chains below all came from one sample that was sequenced in a study of T cells in Graves' hyperthyroidism and ophthalmopathy. Amplification yielded TCR beta CDR3 regions, with RNA transcripts as the source. The HTBI primer set was used in a first-round RT-PCR of the TCR CDR3. Using its own MiXCR run on the multiplex PCR reads, TCRdb lists one record per CDR3 protein. The table shows roughly 380,000 distinct CDR3 sequences, with about 14% occurring only once. Specimen: blood. These receptors were obtained from a woman aged 55-70 years with Graves' hyperthyroidism.

This clonotype was found many times. The chain employs TRBV20-1 and TRBJ2-3, with D uncertain. The V end lost 7 bases, the J end lost 8 bases, and 13 bases lay between the germline ends. CDR3 length: 11 residues. In germline, CDR1 is DFQATT, CDR2 SNEGSKA (reference sequence). The CDR3 spells CSVETGGTQYF. The CDR3 DNA sequence: TGCAGTGTAGAAACTGGTGGTACGCAGTATTTT.

This clonotype was counted ten times or more. The chain is built from TRBV24-1 and TRBJ2-6, with D hard to call. This CDR3 comprises 13 residues. The germline V and J ends were trimmed by 9 bases and 0 bases, with 5 bases remaining between them. Germline V CDR1 and CDR2: KGHDR, SFDVKD. The CDR3 DNA reads as TGTGCCACCCGAGACTCTGGGGCCAACGTCCTGACTTTC. This translates into CATRDSGANVLTF.

This clonotype was observed at least ten times. The genes are TRBV19 and TRBJ2-7, with TRBD1 matching over 9 bases. CDR1 and CDR2 from the germline V gene are LNHDA and SQIVND (reference sequence). V shed 5 bases, J shed 4 bases, and the junction held 6 bases outside the gene matches. CDR3 size: 14 residues. The CDR3: CASSLGTGPYEQYF. The CDR3 bases are TGTGCCAGTAGTCTAGGGACAGGGCCGTACGAGCAGTACTTC.

This clonotype was seen many times. This sequence joins TRBV2 and TRBJ2-1, with 15 bases identical to TRBD2. V was pared by 4 bases and J by 8 bases, with 3 bases of the junction left unmatched. Germline CDR1 reads SNHLY; CDR2 reads FYNNEI. CDR3 length: 15 residues. The chain's CDR3 is CASSGGTSGRYEQFF. The CDR3 bases are TGTGCCAGCAGTGGGGGGACTAGCGGGAGGTATGAGCAGTTCTTC.

This clonotype was found many times. The gene calls are TRBV11-2 and TRBJ1-2; D is uncertain. The CDR3 consists of 13 residues. Germline V gene data show CDR1 as SGHAT and CDR2 as FQNNGV. The germline V and J ends were trimmed by 0 bases and 3 bases, with 5 bases remaining between them. The CDR3 spells CASSLESDYGYTF. The CDR3 region has the DNA TGTGCCAGCAGCTTAGAGTCGGACTATGGCTACACCTTC.

This clonotype was counted only a few times. The rearrangement joins TRBV7-3 to TRBJ2-6; tentatively, D is TRBD2 (5 bases). The germline V and J ends were trimmed by 2 bases and 0 bases, with 11 bases remaining between them. There are 17 residues in the CDR3. Germline V gene data show CDR1 as SGHTA and CDR2 as FQGTGA. DNA of the CDR3: TGTGCCAGCAGCTTAGACGGGATCCTCTCTGGGGCCAACGTCCTGACTTTC. Protein: CASSLDGILSGANVLTF.

This clonotype occurred many times. CDR3 coding DNA: TGTGCCAGCAGCTTGGACAGGGGGCGCCTCTCCTACGAGCAGTACTTC. Translating gives CASSLDRGRLSYEQYF. The chain couples TRBV7-9 to TRBJ2-7; 11 bases align to TRBD1. The CDR3 sequence is 16 residues long. The junction had 4 bases not matched to a gene; V was cut back by 3 bases and J by 0 bases. In germline, CDR1 is SEHNR, CDR2 FQNEAQ (reference sequence).

This clonotype has more than one count but fewer than ten. The genes are TRBV29-1 and TRBJ2-7; 14 nucleotides line up with TRBD2. The length of the CDR3 is 14 residues. Germline CDR1 reads SQVTM; CDR2 reads ANQGSEA. V lost 5 bases, J lost 4 bases, and 4 bases stayed unmatched. The DNA of the CDR3 is TGCAGCGTTCGCGGACTAGCGGGAGGATACGAGCAGTACTTC. Encoded protein: CSVRGLAGGYEQYF.